The T cell receptor (beta chain) described here comes from a study of graft-versus-host responses after intestinal transplantation (dated by TCRdb to 2020 to 2023). In terms of the full investigation: Recipients received multivisceral, liver-intestinal, or isolated intestinal transplants. All recipients received anti-thymocyte globulin induction followed by maintenance tacrolimus and steroids for approximately 3 years. Donor T cell macrochimerism was defined as a peak of at least 4% donor T cells among recipient peripheral blood mononuclear cells. To identify alloreactive clones, pre-transplant mixed lymphocyte reaction products were sequenced and then compared with unstimulated pre-transplant donor and recipient T cells. Of the roughly 24 intestinal transplant recipients enrolled in the cohort, one of whom was a retransplant, a few patients without pretransplant specimens were excluded. Samples from a few later patients were sequenced in-house on an Illumina MiSeq with MiXCR processing rather than by the commercial service. After intestinal transplantation, graft-versus-host and host-versus-graft alloreactive T cell clones in the graft, circulation and bone marrow were tracked using bulk TCR-beta CDR3 sequencing. The research as a whole found: Peak levels of circulating GvH clones were associated with declines in HvG clones early after transplant. GvH clones turned up in recipient bone marrow, with some appearing earlier in ileal mucosa or blood, a pattern consistent with an intestinal mucosal origin. High GvH to HvG T cell clonal ratios were observed in the allografts of patients with donor T cell macrochimerism. The conclusions were limited by the relatively low number and heterogeneity of the intestinal transplant patients.

Preparation of the library involved the immunoSEQ multiplex PCR assay. In most patients, genomic DNA was isolated using the Qiagen DNeasy Blood and Tissue Kit and sent frozen to Adaptive Biotechnologies for TCR sequencing. For most patients, genomic DNA was subjected to high-throughput TCR-beta CDR3 sequencing by Adaptive Biotechnologies. Concerning the study's data processing: Adaptive's ImmunoSEQ software was the source of the TCR sequencing data for roughly 19 patients, while a few other patients were processed with MiXCR and VDJtools. CD4 versus CD8 sorting errors were corrected by removing sequences found in both subsets at a frequency ratio below 5:1. CDR3 nucleotide sequences shared between donor and recipient were removed because the origin of such sequences could not be assigned. To count as alloreactive, a clone needed at least 2-fold expansion over unstimulated cells and a minimum CFSE-low frequency of 0.002% (template counts) or 0.001% (read counts). Mappable clones were those detected in sequenced pre-transplant spleen, lymph node, or MLR CFSE-low populations of the donor or recipient. Cumulative frequency of alloreactive clones was calculated as a percentage of all sequences weighted by copy number. TCRdb obtained this table from immuneACCESS and retained in-frame rearrangements with V and J assigned. These tables miss some clones; where compared with another copy, unresolved V genes account for less than half of the shortfall, and the remainder is unexplained. The V and J calls and the clone size are those of that table, but D and trimming were determined from the DNA. This sample comprises 11,000 to 15,000 clones, 25% to 30% of them detected only once. Of the sample, less than 5% is held by the ten largest clones.

This clone is considered medium-sized (0.01 to 0.1%). Base-call qualities are not available, and no considerably larger clone is one nucleotide away. The time point label of this sample denotes: cells obtained before transplantation from donor or recipient. Mixed lymphocyte reactions plated around 200,000 CFSE-labeled pre-transplant responders with around 200,000 irradiated violet-dye-labeled stimulators and were cultured for six to seven days. After the mixed lymphocyte reaction, proliferating CD3+CD4+CFSE-low and CD3+CD8+CFSE-low responder cells were FACS-sorted on a BD Influx sorter. The CDR3 measures 14 amino acids from cysteine to phenylalanine. Only the CDR3 part of the read is kept: 42 bases, read in frame from the first base. The germline V gene sets CDR1 to SGHDT and CDR2 to YYEEEE. V sheds 1 base and J sheds 4 bases, leaving 8 bases between their ends.

The sequence joins TRBV5-6 to TRBJ1-4, with an unclear D gene assignment. The sequence derives from a human patient who received an intestinal transplant. Specimen: alloreactive CD4+ T cells from a mixed lymphocyte reaction culture, collected before intestinal transplant. What the cell subset or site label conveys for this sample: CFSE-low proliferating T cells sorted from approximately 6-day pre-transplant mixed lymphocyte reaction (GvH or HvG direction). The encoded CDR3 is CASSLFGRNEKLFF. The DNA sequence is TGTGCCAGCAGCTTGTTCGGCCGTAATGAAAAACTGTTTTTT.